One sample yielded the 11 T cell receptor beta chains listed below, sequenced in a study of blood T cell repertoires in COVID-19. The data were produced by immunoSEQ multiplex PCR, yet TCRdb's version contains in-frame clones alone and is incomplete. The repertoire holds about 270,000 clones, with about 91% as singletons. Specimen: PBMCs or T cells enriched from blood (not recorded which). These TCRs come from a man aged 35-49 years who had been exposed to COVID-19.

This clone was seen once. The V and J genes are TRBV5-1 and TRBJ2-1; D gene uncertain. Germline CDR1 is SGHRS and CDR2 is YFSETQ. The length of the CDR3 is 13 residues. The V end lost 0 bases, the J end lost 9 bases, and 10 bases lay between the germline ends. This CDR3 is CASSLGSTGEQFF. The CDR3 coding sequence is TGCGCCAGCAGCTTGGGAAGCACTGGTGAGCAGTTCTTC.

The J gene is TRBJ2-1, the V gene TRBV19; 7 bases fit TRBD1. The CDR3 covers 15 residues. Per germline, CDR1 LNHDA and CDR2 SQIVND (reference sequence). J lost 4 bases, V lost 4 bases, and 7 bases had no gene match. Written as DNA, the CDR3 is TGTGCCAGTAGTACACCGGGGACAGTATACAATGAGCAGTTCTTC. Residues: CASSTPGTVYNEQFF.

V is TRBV7-9 and J is TRBJ2-5, with 11 bases matching TRBD1. J was trimmed by 5 bases and V by 1 base; bases with no gene match: 3. The CDR3 runs 15 residues. The V gene's germline CDR1 is SEHNR and CDR2 FQNEAQ (reference sequence). The CDR3 DNA reads as TGTGCCAGCAGCTTAGGGACAGGGGGCGAGGAGACCCAGTACTTC. This gives the protein CASSLGTGGEETQYF. The full variable domain, rest sourced from reference TRBV7-9 and TRBJ2-5, is DTGVSQNPRHKITKRGQNVTFRCDPISEHNRLYWYRQTLGQGPEFLTYFQNEAQLEKSRLLSDRFSAERPKGSFSTLEIQRTEQGDSAMYLCASSLGTGGEETQYFGPGTRLLVL.

CDR3 region: CASGLVLGPTGELFF. CDR3 DNA sequence: TGTGCTAGTGGTTTGGTTTTGGGCCCAACCGGGGAGCTGTTTTTT. V is TRBV12-5 and J is TRBJ2-2; D call uncertain. The CDR3 sequence is 15 residues long. Trimming pared 0 bases from V and 5 bases from J, leaving 10 bases between. Germline CDR1 LGHNT, CDR2 FRNRAP.

This clone has just one count. The rearrangement joins TRBV27 to TRBJ1-5; possibly TRBD1 for D (6 bases). Germline values: CDR1 MNHEY, CDR2 SMNVEV (reference sequence). The germline V and J ends were trimmed by 6 bases and 0 bases, with 9 bases remaining between them. The CDR3 has 14 amino acids. The CDR3 nucleotides read TGTGCCAGCAGCCGGGACAATAGCAATCAGCCCCAGCATTTT. It yields the protein CASSRDNSNQPQHF.

The rearrangement links TRBV18 to TRBJ1-4; unclear D gene. The CDR3 spans 14 residues. The V end lost 8 bases, the J end lost 8 bases, and 18 bases lay between the germline ends. Germline V gene sequence: CDR1 KGHSH, CDR2 LQKENI. The CDR3 nucleotides are TGTGCCAGCACGACATCGGACCGGGGAGAAAAACTGTTTTTT. As protein: CASTTSDRGEKLFF.

This clone was counted once. The sample carries other DNA sequences with the same CDR3. The chain carries TRBV5-1 and TRBJ1-1; D unclear. Deletions cut 4 bases from V and 2 bases from J, with 12 bases between. The CDR3 length is 14 residues. Germline lookup yields CDR1 SGHRS and CDR2 YFSETQ. This CDR3 is CASSLDRGNTEAFF. CDR3 nucleotides: TGCGCCAGCAGCCTTGACCGGGGTAACACTGAAGCTTTCTTT.

This clone appeared once. The chain is built from TRBV9 and TRBJ2-1; 8 bases are a match to TRBD2. The CDR3 is 17 amino acids. Looked up from germline, CDR1 is SGDLS and CDR2 is YYNGEE. V gave up 0 bases and J gave up 3 bases; unmatched junction bases: 8. The CDR3 protein is CASSVGPLAGGYNEQFF. CDR3 nucleotide sequence: TGTGCCAGCAGCGTAGGACCCTTGGCGGGAGGCTACAATGAGCAGTTCTTC.

The chain links TRBV27 to TRBJ2-1; the D is unclear. The germline V gene has CDR1 MNHEY and CDR2 SMNVEV (reference sequence). Trimming shortened V by 7 bases and J by 6 bases, and 25 bases separated the two germline ends. CDR3 length: 17 residues. The CDR3 bases are TGTGCCAGCACAAACACCCCGGCCCGTGCGGCTGCCAATGAGCAGTTCTTC. It yields the protein CASTNTPARAAANEQFF.

This sequence joins TRBV11-3 and TRBJ1-2; 7 bases line up with TRBD1. The CDR3 has 16 amino acids. The V gene end was trimmed by 1 base and the J gene end by 0 bases; junction bases not matched to a gene: 5. Germline V gene data show CDR1 as SGHNT and CDR2 as YENEEA. The CDR3 loop reads CASSLVQGGPNYGYTF. The CDR3 DNA is TGTGCCAGCAGCTTAGTCCAGGGGGGTCCTAACTATGGCTACACCTTC.

This rearrangement joins TRBV28 to TRBJ2-7, with 9 bases fitting TRBD2. Germline V lookup: CDR1 MDHEN, CDR2 SYDVKM. The V and J ends lost 3 bases and 5 bases, in that order; junction bases with no gene match: 5. The CDR3 is made up of 14 amino acids. CDR3 loop: CASSFSSGTDEQYF. The CDR3 DNA is TGTGCCAGCAGTTTTTCTAGCGGGACGGACGAGCAGTACTTC.